Following are 27 T cell receptor beta chains from one sample sequenced in a study of molecular identifiers for immune sequencing clone quantification (dated by TCRdb to 2016 to 2018). The library was generated by PCR. The reads were generated on an Illumina HiSeq 4000. TCRdb handled the public reads itself, with Q25 trimming in fastp and clone calling in MiXCR, and kept productive beta chains. Duplicate CDR3 protein sequences are folded into a single record with the most common DNA and genes. This sample comprises 350,000 or so distinct CDR3 sequences, roughly 23% of them detected only once. The biggest ten clones account for approximately 0.8% of the sample. The sample comprised naive CD8+ T cells from blood, with Jurkat cell RNA spiked in. The cell subset or site label, as the study defines it: FACS-sorted CD8+CD4-CCR7+CD45RA+ naive T cells. The receptor source for this set is a human donor in good health. Some libraries in this study had Jurkat cell RNA spiked in.

In its sample, this clonotype was seen many times. The CDR3 DNA is TGCAGTGCTAGGTTGGAGGGCGAGCAGTACTTC. It encodes CSARLEGEQYF. This sequence joins TRBV20-1 and TRBJ2-7; possibly TRBD2 for D (6 bases). CDR3 length equals 11 residues. Germline assignment: CDR1 DFQATT and CDR2 SNEGSKA (reference sequence). V lost 3 bases and J lost 6, with 9 bases in between.

The chain combines TRBV15 with TRBJ2-7; D is perhaps TRBD1 (6 bases). V dropped 3 bases and J dropped 2 bases, with 14 bases sitting between them. The germline V gene has CDR1 LNHNV and CDR2 YYDKDF (reference sequence). The CDR3 covers 15 residues. CDR3 amino acids: CATSSTGLLTYEQYF. CDR3 DNA: TGTGCCACCAGCAGCACAGGGCTGCTCACCTACGAGCAGTACTTC.

This clonotype was observed a handful of times. This chain connects TRBV10-3 to TRBJ2-3; either TRBD1 or TRBD2 may supply D (5 bases each). The length of the CDR3 is 15 residues. V was clipped by 3 bases and J by 5 bases, with 15 bases between them. CDR1 is ENHRY and CDR2 is SYGVKD in the germline V gene. This CDR3 reads CAISDPGPGLDTQYF. DNA for the CDR3: TGTGCCATCAGTGACCCGGGACCGGGTTTAGATACGCAGTATTTT.

Many counts were recorded for this clonotype. This chain uses TRBV7-2 with TRBJ2-5, with 11 positions matching TRBD2. This CDR3 is built from 18 residues. Germline-derived CDR1 and CDR2 are SGHTA and FQGNSA. The V segment lost 3 bases and the J segment 1 base; nucleotides outside the gene matches: 10. CDR3 loop: CASSFNLGGLAGQETQYF. CDR3 nucleotides: TGTGCCAGCAGCTTCAATCTTGGCGGACTAGCGGGCCAAGAGACCCAGTACTTC.

Many counts were recorded for this clonotype. The V call is TRBV7-6, the J call TRBJ2-3, with D uncertain. V was cut by 1 base and J by 4 bases, with 3 bases left in between. Germline CDR1 and CDR2: SGHVS and FNYEAQ. The CDR3 contains 12 residues. The CDR3, as DNA: TGTGCCAGCAGCTTAGGGCCAGATACGCAGTATTTT. Protein: CASSLGPDTQYF.

There are a few counts of this clonotype. The chain is built from TRBV10-2 and TRBJ2-2; D possibly corresponds to TRBD1 (5 bases). Trimming took 4 bases from V and 7 from J, leaving 13 bases between them. The CDR3 totals 14 residues. Germline loops: CDR1 WSHSY, CDR2 SAAADI. The CDR3 region has the DNA TGCGCCAGCAGTGTTGCCAGGGTCGGCGGGGAGCTGTTTTTT. Residues: CASSVARVGGELFF.

Comment on this clonotype: A much bigger clone sits one base away, suggesting this may be a read error. The V gene is TRBV2, the J gene TRBJ1-1; a possible D gene is TRBD1 (5 bases). The length of the CDR3 is 16 residues. Germline CDR1 reads SNHLY; CDR2 reads FYNNEI. CDR3 amino acids: CATFEAAGSTNTEAFF. The CDR3 DNA reads as TGTGCTACGTTTGAGGCGGCAGGGAGTACGAACACTGAAGCTTTCTTT. The variable domain in full, with the rest retrieved from reference TRBV2 and TRBJ1-1, is EPEVTQTPSHQVTQMGQEVILRCVPISNHLYFYWYRQILGQKVEFLVSFYNNEISEKSEIFDDQFSVERPDGSNFTLKIRSTKLEDSAMYFCATFEAAGSTNTEAFFGQGTRLTVV.

As for this clonotype: It may be a read error: a sequence one base away is much more abundant. V gene TRBV27 combines with J gene TRBJ1-5; no clear D gene. The germline gives CDR1 MNHEY, CDR2 SMNVEV (reference sequence). The CDR3 runs to 13 residues. The CDR3 spells CASCLSLNQPQHF. In DNA form, the CDR3 reads TGTGCCAGCTGTTTATCTCTGAATCAGCCCCAGCATTTT.

This clonotype was recorded many times. This chain links TRBV20-1 with TRBJ1-2, with no clear D. Germline CDR1 reads DFQATT; CDR2 reads SNEGSKA (reference sequence). V lost 0 bases to trimming and J lost 4 bases, with 9 bases between them. The CDR3 spans 13 residues. The CDR3 DNA reads TGCAGTGCTAGAGATATAACGTTCTATGGCTACACCTTC. Residues: CSARDITFYGYTF.

Comments on this clonotype: With a much larger clone just one base away, this may be a read error. CDR3 nucleotides: TGCGCCAGCCGCTTGACGAGACAGGGCAACTACGAGCAGTACTTC. Translated, it gives CASRLTRQGNYEQYF. This chain links TRBV5-1 with TRBJ2-7, with 7 bases identical to TRBD1. Germline V gives CDR1 SGHRS, CDR2 YFSETQ. CDR3 length equals 15 residues.

This clonotype occurred many times. CDR3: CSVGDLQETQYF. The CDR3 nucleotides are TGCAGCGTTGGGGACCTCCAAGAGACCCAGTACTTC. This chain links TRBV29-1 with TRBJ2-5; D is possibly TRBD1 or TRBD2 (5 bases each). CDR1 SQVTM and CDR2 ANQGSEA come from the germline V gene. V shed 4 bases and J shed 1 base, with 7 bases lying between them. This CDR3 is 12 amino acids long.

This clonotype appeared many times. V gene TRBV4-3 combines with J gene TRBJ1-1; TRBD1 might be the D (6 bases). This CDR3 contains 15 residues. V lost 1 base and J lost 3, with 12 bases in between. Germline V CDR1 and CDR2: LGHNA, YSLEER. The CDR3 loop reads CASSQGWGLDTEAFF. CDR3 nucleotide sequence: TGCGCCAGCAGCCAAGGATGGGGGCTAGACACTGAAGCTTTCTTT.

This clonotype was recorded at least ten times. The chain combines TRBV4-2 with TRBJ1-5; TRBD1 might be the D (6 bases). CDR3 length equals 15 residues. V lost 1 base to trimming and J lost 4 bases, with 11 bases between them. Looked up from germline, CDR1 is LGHNA and CDR2 is YNFKEQ. CDR3 in DNA: TGTGCCAGCAGCCAAGGTGGGGGGCCTAATCAGCCCCAGCATTTT. Translated: CASSQGGGPNQPQHF.

This clonotype was seen at least ten times. The chain employs TRBV4-1 and TRBJ2-5; D might be TRBD2 (6 bases). Deletions cut 1 base from V and 2 bases from J, with 11 bases between. The CDR3 runs 15 residues. Germline V gives CDR1 MGHRA, CDR2 YSYEKL. Here the CDR3 reads CASSQVEGLQETQYF. The CDR3 nucleotides are TGCGCCAGCAGCCAAGTGGAGGGGCTACAAGAGACCCAGTACTTC.

This clonotype has at least ten counts. The chain recombines TRBV12-3 or TRBV12-4 with TRBJ2-3; no firm D call. Trimming removed 10 bases at V and 6 bases at J, with 14 bases between. This CDR3 is built from 12 residues. CDR3 sequence reads: CAISKSSDTQYF. DNA for the CDR3: TGTGCCATTTCCAAGAGTTCTGATACGCAGTATTTT.

In its sample, this clonotype was seen many times. V gene TRBV20-1 combines with J gene TRBJ2-3, with D unresolved. The CDR3 sequence is 13 residues long. Germline CDR1 reads DFQATT; CDR2 reads SNEGSKA (reference sequence). Trimming shortened V by 5 bases and J by 0 bases, and 9 bases separated the two germline ends. The CDR3 spells CSAEHPSTDTQYF. Here the CDR3 DNA reads TGCAGTGCTGAACACCCCAGCACAGATACGCAGTATTTT.

The chain couples TRBV19 to TRBJ2-7, with 10 bases matching TRBD2. Germline V lookup: CDR1 LNHDA, CDR2 SQIVND (reference sequence). The CDR3 consists of 15 residues. V dropped 2 bases and J dropped 2; count of bases not matched to a gene: 3. The CDR3 bases are TGTGCCAGTAGTATACTACTAGCGGGGACCTACGAGCAGTACTTC. Its protein product is CASSILLAGTYEQYF.

This clonotype occurred many times. One end of the junction varies from germline; a read error may be responsible. The rearrangement uses TRBV7-7 and TRBJ1-5; D remains unclear. This CDR3 is built from 13 residues. In germline, CDR1 is SSHAT, CDR2 FNYEAQ (reference sequence). This chain's CDR3 is CASSLEVGQPQHF. The DNA for the CDR3 is TGTGCTAGCAGCTTAGAGGTGGGGCAGCCCCAGCATTTT.

Ten or more counts support this clonotype. The chain couples TRBV9 to TRBJ1-1; no clear D gene. The germline V gene encodes CDR1 SGDLS and CDR2 YYNGEE. The CDR3 consists of 14 residues. Trimming removed 4 bases at V and 1 base at J, with 11 bases between. CDR3 sequence: CASSSLGSNTEAFF. Here the CDR3 DNA reads TGTGCCAGCAGCTCTCTCGGTTCGAACACTGAAGCTTTCTTT. The entire variable domain, with the rest obtained from reference TRBV9 and TRBJ1-1, is as follows: DSGVTQTPKHLITATGQRVTLRCSPRSGDLSVYWYQQSLDQGLQFLIQYYNGEERAKGNILERFSAQQFPDLHSELNLSSLELGDSALYFCASSSLGSNTEAFFGQGTRLTVV.

This clonotype has a handful of counts. The chain uses TRBV7-6 and TRBJ2-5, with D tentatively TRBD1 or TRBD2 (5 bases each). This CDR3 spans 16 amino acids. In germline, CDR1 is SGHVS, CDR2 FNYEAQ. Trimming shortened V by 5 bases and J by 1 base, and 17 bases separated the two germline ends. CDR3 nucleotide sequence: TGTGCCAGCAGCCGGACTGGACACCTGAGCCAAGAGACCCAGTACTTC. Translation gives CASSRTGHLSQETQYF.

As to this clonotype: A much larger clone sits a single nucleotide away, making a read error possible. The CDR3 region is CAGSFYKINTDTQYF. CDR3 sequence (DNA): TGTGCCGGCAGTTTCTATAAGATTAACACAGATACGCAGTATTTT. The V call is TRBV28, the J call TRBJ2-3; D is undetermined. The germline V gene encodes CDR1 MDHEN and CDR2 SYDVKM. The CDR3 covers 15 residues.

This clonotype was detected a few times. This rearrangement joins TRBV23-1 to TRBJ2-1; weak D call: TRBD2 (6 bases). TRBV23-1 is filed as an ORF, its function uncertain. This CDR3 comprises 17 residues. Trimming left V 0 bases short and J 0 bases short, with 12 bases between. As DNA, the CDR3 is TGCGCCAGCAGTCAATCCCCACTAGCTAGCTCCTACAATGAGCAGTTCTTC. This gives the protein CASSQSPLASSYNEQFF.

This clonotype was detected ten times or more. The chain carries TRBV7-2 and TRBJ2-7; D gene ambiguous. Trimming took off 5 bases at V and 2 bases at J, with 10 bases between the two ends. The CDR3 length is 13 residues. Germline V CDR1 and CDR2: SGHTA, FQGNSA. The CDR3 loop is CASSPTHTYEQYF. CDR3 nucleotides: TGTGCCAGCAGCCCAACCCATACCTACGAGCAGTACTTC.

Only a few counts were recorded for this clonotype. The V and J genes are TRBV6-2 or TRBV6-3 and TRBJ2-7; 11 nucleotides line up with TRBD1. CDR3 size: 16 residues. V was clipped by 0 bases and J by 6 bases; unmatched bases: 7. The germline CDR1 and CDR2 sequences are MNHEY and SVGEGT. The CDR3 DNA reads TGTGCCAGCAGTTACTCCGTGGGACAGGGGGGTGTCGAGCAGTACTTC. Translating it yields CASSYSVGQGGVEQYF.

In the case of this clonotype: This may be a read error, as it is one base from a much larger clone. The chain has TRBV19 and TRBJ2-2; weak D call: TRBD1 (6 bases). Germline V gene lookup returns CDR1 LNHDA and CDR2 SQIVND (reference sequence). The CDR3 runs to 13 residues. In nucleotides, the CDR3 is TGTGCCACCCGACCGGGCCTGCCAGGGGAGCCGTTTTTT. Amino acids: CATRPGLPGEPFF.

This clonotype was seen ten or more times. This chain connects TRBV7-2 to TRBJ2-6; TRBD1 matches 11 bases. The CDR3 has 18 amino acids. Germline trimming cut 7 bases from V and 0 bases from J; bases unmatched to any gene: 8. Germline lookup yields CDR1 SGHTA and CDR2 FQGNSA. The CDR3 nucleotides are TGTGCCAGCACCCGAGTTGGGACAGGGGGCTCTGGGGCCAACGTCCTGACTTTC. Its translation: CASTRVGTGGSGANVLTF.

The chain combines TRBV6-5 with TRBJ2-7, with D possibly matching TRBD1 (5 bases). From germline, CDR1 is MNHEY and CDR2 SVGAGI. V was trimmed by 3 bases and J by 6 bases, leaving 12 bases between them. The CDR3 extends over 13 amino acids. CDR3 nucleotides: TGTGCCAGCAGTTATGGGCAGGGCTGCGAGCAGTACTTC. It is translated as CASSYGQGCEQYF.